The next 3 T cell receptor beta chains were all read from a single sample in a study of T cell responses to AZD1222 COVID-19 vaccine. Some clones are missing from TCRdb's copy, which holds only in-frame ones; the method was immunoSEQ multiplex PCR. The profile shows about 180,000 clones, around 88% of them singletons. Here the sequenced sample was peripheral blood, taken on day 0 of AZD1222 vaccination. These receptors all come from an adult in good health.

Concerning this clone itself: At one end the junction does not follow the germline gene, possibly because of a read error. The chain uses TRBV6-1 and TRBJ2-7; D ambiguous. Looked up from germline, CDR1 is MNHNS and CDR2 is SASEGT. The length of the CDR3 is 11 residues. CDR3 in DNA: TGTGCCAGCAGTGAAGCAGTGGGCTCGACTTTC. Its protein is CASSEAVGSTF.

This chain uses TRBV9 with TRBJ1-2; D not certain. Trimming left V 0 bases short and J 7 bases short, with 19 bases between. The germline CDR1 and CDR2 sequences are SGDLS and YYNGEE. The CDR3 is 16 residues long. As DNA, the CDR3 is TGTGCCAGCAGCGTAGGGTTCATAGGCGGCACGCGTGGCTACACCTTC. Translated: CASSVGFIGGTRGYTF.

The chain couples TRBV5-4 to TRBJ2-1, with 10 bases matching TRBD1. Germline CDR1 is SGHNT and CDR2 is YYREEE (reference sequence). The V segment lost 4 bases and the J segment 10 bases; nucleotides outside the gene matches: 5. CDR3 size: 13 residues. CDR3 loop: CASSPQTGGEQFF. Written as DNA, the CDR3 is TGTGCCAGCAGCCCCCAGACAGGGGGCGAGCAGTTCTTC.